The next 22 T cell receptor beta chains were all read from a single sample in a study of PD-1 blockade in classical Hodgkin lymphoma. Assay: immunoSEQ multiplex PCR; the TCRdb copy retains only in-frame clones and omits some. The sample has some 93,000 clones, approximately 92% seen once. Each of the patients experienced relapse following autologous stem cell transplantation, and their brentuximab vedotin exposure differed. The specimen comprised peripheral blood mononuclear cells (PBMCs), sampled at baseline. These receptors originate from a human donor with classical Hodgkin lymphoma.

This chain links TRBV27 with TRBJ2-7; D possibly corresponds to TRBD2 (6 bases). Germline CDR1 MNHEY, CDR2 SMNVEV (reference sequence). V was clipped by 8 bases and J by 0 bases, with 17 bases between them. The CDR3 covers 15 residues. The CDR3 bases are TGTGCCAGCGCCGGCTTAGCGGCGGGCTCCTACGAGCAGTACTTC. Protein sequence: CASAGLAAGSYEQYF.

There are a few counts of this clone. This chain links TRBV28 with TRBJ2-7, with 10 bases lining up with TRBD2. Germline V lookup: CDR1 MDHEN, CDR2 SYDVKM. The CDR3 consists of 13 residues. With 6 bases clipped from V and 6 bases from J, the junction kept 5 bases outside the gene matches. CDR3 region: CASRLAGSVEQYF. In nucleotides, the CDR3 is TGTGCCAGCAGACTAGCGGGAAGTGTCGAGCAGTACTTC.

The CDR3: CASSKESAAYYPRGTYEQYF. As DNA, the CDR3 is TGTGCCAGCAGCAAAGAGAGTGCGGCCTATTACCCTCGGGGAACCTACGAGCAGTACTTC. The gene calls are TRBV21-1 and TRBJ2-7; the table calls TRBD2, which could not be checked here. TRBV21-1 is annotated as a pseudogene. This CDR3 has 20 amino acids.

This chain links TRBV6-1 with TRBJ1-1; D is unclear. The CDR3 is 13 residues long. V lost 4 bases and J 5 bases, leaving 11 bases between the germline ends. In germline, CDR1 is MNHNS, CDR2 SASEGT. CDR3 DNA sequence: TGTGCCAGCAGTGGTTTAGGTGGGACTGAAGCTTTCTTT. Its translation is CASSGLGGTEAFF.

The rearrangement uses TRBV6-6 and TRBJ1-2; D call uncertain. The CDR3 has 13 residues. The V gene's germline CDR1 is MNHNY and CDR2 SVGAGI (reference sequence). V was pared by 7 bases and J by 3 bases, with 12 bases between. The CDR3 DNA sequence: TGTGCCAGCAACTTCCCAGAGTACTATGGCTACACCTTC. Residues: CASNFPEYYGYTF.

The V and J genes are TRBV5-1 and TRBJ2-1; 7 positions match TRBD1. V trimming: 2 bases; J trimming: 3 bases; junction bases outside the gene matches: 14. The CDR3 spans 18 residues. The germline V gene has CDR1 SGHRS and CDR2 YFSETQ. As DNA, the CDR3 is TGCGCCAGCAGCTTCTTTGGACTGGGGGCAGGGGGCTACAATGAGCAGTTCTTC. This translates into CASSFFGLGAGGYNEQFF.

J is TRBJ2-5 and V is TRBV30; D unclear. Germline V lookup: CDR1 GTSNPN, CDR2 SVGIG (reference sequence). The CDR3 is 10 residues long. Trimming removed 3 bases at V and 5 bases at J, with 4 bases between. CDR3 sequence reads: CAWRAETQYF. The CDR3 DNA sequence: TGTGCCTGGAGGGCGGAGACCCAGTACTTC.

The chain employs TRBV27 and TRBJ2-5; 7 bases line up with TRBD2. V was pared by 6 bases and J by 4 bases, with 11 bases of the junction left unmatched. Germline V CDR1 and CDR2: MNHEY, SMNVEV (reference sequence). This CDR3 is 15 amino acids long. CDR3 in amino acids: CASSHLLGEGETQYF. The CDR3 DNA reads TGTGCCAGCAGCCATCTATTGGGGGAGGGAGAGACCCAGTACTTC.

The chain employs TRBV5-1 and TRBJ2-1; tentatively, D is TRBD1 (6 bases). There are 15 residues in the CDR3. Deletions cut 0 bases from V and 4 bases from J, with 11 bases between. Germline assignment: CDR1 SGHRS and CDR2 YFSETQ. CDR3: CASSLEGHQYNEQFF. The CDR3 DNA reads TGCGCCAGCAGCTTGGAGGGACACCAATACAATGAGCAGTTCTTC.

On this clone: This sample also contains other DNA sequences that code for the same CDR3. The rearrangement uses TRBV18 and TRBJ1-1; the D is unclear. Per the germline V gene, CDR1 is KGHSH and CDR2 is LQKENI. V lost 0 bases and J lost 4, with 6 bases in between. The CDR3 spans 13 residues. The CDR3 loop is CASSPPGLTEAFF. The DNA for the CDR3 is TGTGCCAGCTCACCACCAGGGCTCACTGAAGCTTTCTTT.

This chain's CDR3 is CASSQSGAANIQYF. The CDR3 coding sequence is TGTGCCAGCAGCCAGTCCGGGGCAGCCAACATTCAGTACTTC. The chain couples TRBV7-8 to TRBJ2-4; perhaps D is TRBD1 or TRBD2 (5 bases each). The CDR3 extends over 14 amino acids. V lost 5 bases and J 7 bases, leaving 15 bases between the germline ends. Germline values: CDR1 SGHVS, CDR2 FQNEAQ.

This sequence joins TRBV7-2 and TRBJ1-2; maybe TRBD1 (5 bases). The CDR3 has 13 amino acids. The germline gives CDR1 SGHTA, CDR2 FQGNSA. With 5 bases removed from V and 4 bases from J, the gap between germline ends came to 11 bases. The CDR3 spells CASSISTAYGYTF. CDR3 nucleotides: TGTGCCAGCAGCATCTCGACAGCCTATGGCTACACCTTC.

CDR3 residues: CASGLVFPKNIQYF. The CDR3 DNA is TGTGCTAGTGGTTTGGTTTTCCCCAAAAACATTCAGTACTTC. The V and J genes are TRBV12-5 and TRBJ2-4, with no clear D. Germline V gene lookup returns CDR1 LGHNT and CDR2 FRNRAP. The CDR3 is made up of 14 amino acids. V lost 0 bases to trimming and J lost 2 bases, with 5 bases between them.

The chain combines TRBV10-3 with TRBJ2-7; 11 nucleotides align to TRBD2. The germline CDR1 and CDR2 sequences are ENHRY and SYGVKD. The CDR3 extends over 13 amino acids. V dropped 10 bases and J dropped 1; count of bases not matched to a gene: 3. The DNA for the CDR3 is TGTGCCACCCTAGCGGGAGGATCCTACGAGCAGTACTTC. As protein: CATLAGGSYEQYF.

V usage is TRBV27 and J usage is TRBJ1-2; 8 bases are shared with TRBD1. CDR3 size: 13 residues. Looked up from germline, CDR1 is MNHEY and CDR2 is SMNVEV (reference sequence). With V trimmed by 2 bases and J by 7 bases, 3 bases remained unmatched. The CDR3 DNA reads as TGTGCCAGCAGTTTACAGGGGGCGGGTGGCTACACCTTC. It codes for CASSLQGAGGYTF.

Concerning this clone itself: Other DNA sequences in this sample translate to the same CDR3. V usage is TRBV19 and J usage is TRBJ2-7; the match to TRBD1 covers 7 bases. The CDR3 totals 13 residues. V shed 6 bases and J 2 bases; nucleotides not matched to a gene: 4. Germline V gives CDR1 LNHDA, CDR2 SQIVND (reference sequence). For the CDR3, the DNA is TGTGCCAGTAGCCCGGGACAGACCTACGAGCAGTACTTC. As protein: CASSPGQTYEQYF.

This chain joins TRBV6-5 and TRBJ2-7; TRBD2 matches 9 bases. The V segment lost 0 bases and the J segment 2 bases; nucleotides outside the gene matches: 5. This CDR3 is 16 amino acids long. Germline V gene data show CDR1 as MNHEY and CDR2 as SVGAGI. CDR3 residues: CASSYSRIAGAYEQYF. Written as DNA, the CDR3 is TGTGCCAGCAGTTACTCGAGAATAGCGGGAGCCTACGAGCAGTACTTC.

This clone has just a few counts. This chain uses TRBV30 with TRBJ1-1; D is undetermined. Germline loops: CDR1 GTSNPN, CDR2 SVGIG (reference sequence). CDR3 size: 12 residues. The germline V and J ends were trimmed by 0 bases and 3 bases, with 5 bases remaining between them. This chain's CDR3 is CAWSVWDTEAFF. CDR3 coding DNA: TGTGCCTGGAGTGTATGGGACACTGAAGCTTTCTTT.

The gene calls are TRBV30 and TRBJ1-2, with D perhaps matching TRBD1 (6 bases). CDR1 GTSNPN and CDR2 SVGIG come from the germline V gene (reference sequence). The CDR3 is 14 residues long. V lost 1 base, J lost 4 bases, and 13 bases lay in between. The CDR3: CAWSAGGQGYGYTF. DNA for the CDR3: TGTGCCTGGAGTGCTGGGGGGCAAGGCTATGGCTACACCTTC.

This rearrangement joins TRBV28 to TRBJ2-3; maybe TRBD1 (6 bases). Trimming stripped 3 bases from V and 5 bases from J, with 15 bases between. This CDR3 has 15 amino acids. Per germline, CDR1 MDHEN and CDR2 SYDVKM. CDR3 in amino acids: CASSFPQGLGDTQYF. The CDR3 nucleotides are TGTGCCAGCAGTTTCCCCCAGGGGCTTGGAGATACGCAGTATTTT.

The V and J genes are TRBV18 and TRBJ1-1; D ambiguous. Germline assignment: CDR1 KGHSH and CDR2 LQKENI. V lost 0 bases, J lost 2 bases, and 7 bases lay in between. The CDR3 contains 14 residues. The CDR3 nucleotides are TGTGCCAGCTCACCACCGATAGCTAACACTGAAGCTTTCTTT. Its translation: CASSPPIANTEAFF.

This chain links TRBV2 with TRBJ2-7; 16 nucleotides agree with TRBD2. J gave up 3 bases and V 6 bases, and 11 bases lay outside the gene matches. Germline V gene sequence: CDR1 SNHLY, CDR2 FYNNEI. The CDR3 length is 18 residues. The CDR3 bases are TGTGCCAGCAGGGGGGGACTAGCGGGAGGGCACGCGTACTACGAGCAGTACTTC. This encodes CASRGGLAGGHAYYEQYF.